This TCR beta chain originates from a study of Graves' ophthalmopathy and Graves' hyperthyroidism (dated by TCRdb to the late 2010s). General notes on the study: Peripheral blood was collected before any treatment was given, at the time of initial diagnosis. Following sampling, methimazole starting at 30 mg daily was administered to hyperthyroidism patients, and high-dose intravenous methylprednisolone was administered to ophthalmopathy patients. The 75 to 100 discovery patients were randomly split 7:3 into training and test sets. For independent validation, a separate cohort was made up of around 19 hyperthyroidism patients plus 17 patients who later progressed from hyperthyroidism to ophthalmopathy. In about six hyperthyroidism patients, T-cell repertoires of thyroid tissue and blood were compared. In total, approximately 130 blood samples were TCR-sequenced: 40 to 45 ophthalmopathy, approximately 75 hyperthyroidism and some 17 hyperthyroidism-to-ophthalmopathy patients. To tell Graves' ophthalmopathy apart from Graves' hyperthyroidism, and to predict which patients would progress to ophthalmopathy, the study relied on TCR beta repertoire signatures. A discovery set of 100 patients (roughly 41 ophthalmopathy, 60 or so stable hyperthyroidism) was enrolled to explore V-J signatures distinguishing ophthalmopathy from hyperthyroidism.

For repertoire sequencing, TCR beta CDR3 regions were amplified from RNA transcripts. HTBI primers and the Qiagen OneStep RT-PCR kit were used in a first-round RT-PCR, which was followed by a second-round multiplex PCR, size selection and purification. Libraries were sequenced on an Illumina HiSeq2000 using paired-end 100 bp reads. From the authors' description of their analysis: SOAPnuke was used for read processing, and reads with adapters, uncalled bases, a mean Phred below 15, or no exact constant-primer or identifier match were discarded. COPE v1.2.5 was used to merge the high-quality paired reads. Unique nucleotide sequences were defined as clonotypes and aligned to IMGT TRB V, D and J references using MiTCR v1.1. Only V-J combinations with frequency above 0.0001 were analysed, covering around 99% of repertoires. For each V-J combination, a TCR clonal expansion and chaos score was defined as F50 clonal expansion divided by the chaos observed in the TCRdist matrix. Features were reduced by Welch's t-statistics and random forest to around 14 V-J combinations, which fed a naive Bayes classifier. The similarity between thyroid and blood repertoires was quantified using the Morisita-Horn index. The raw public data were reprocessed by TCRdb itself: fastp quality trimming at Q25, MiXCR clonotype calling, in-frame beta chains only. Rows with a matching CDR3 protein are joined into one entry that keeps the most common DNA and genes. TCRdb's processing, not the authors' own work, is the source of the V and J calls. The sample table holds about 620,000 distinct CDR3 sequences, of which 20% to 25% were seen once. Approximately 6.9% of the sample comes from the top ten.

The CDR3 measures 14 amino acids from cysteine to phenylalanine. Only the CDR3 portion is preserved as DNA: 42 bases, with reading frame beginning at the first base. V drops 2 bases and J drops 2 bases, leaving 13 bases in between. CDR1 is given as SQVTM and CDR2 as ANQGSEA, both from the germline V gene. This clonotype was seen at least ten times. Its specific antigen is unknown. Base qualities are missing; no much larger clone stands one base away. General findings and caveats noted by the study authors: In validation, the model predicted ophthalmopathy progression with more than 70% sensitivity and roughly 78% specificity; 12 predicted patients were CT-confirmed with GO in a median of 6.5 months. No statistical method was used to set the sample size in advance, and the investigators knew which group each participant was assigned to. In cross-validation, the 13-signature model distinguished ophthalmopathy from stable hyperthyroidism with around 90% sensitivity and 81.08% specificity, while in the test set the corresponding values were roughly 80% and 75%. Most expanded thyroid clonotypes with frequency above 0.001 were also detected in blood, suggesting blood repertoires may reflect the thyroid immune response.

Stable hyperthyroidism was defined as no progression to ophthalmopathy within 18 months of follow-up. Hyperthyroidism patients were newly diagnosed, were aged 18 to 65 years, and had a disease duration under 2 months. Anyone with other autoimmune diseases, uncontrolled infections, pregnancy or lactation was excluded from the study. Diagnosis was based on clinical symptoms, serum thyroxine, TRAb, thyroid ultrasound and orbital computed tomography. Ficoll-Paque density gradient centrifugation was used to isolate PBMCs from 9.5 to 10 ml of fresh peripheral blood. Trizol reagent was used to extract the total RNA, and its quality was then checked on an Agilent 2100 Bioanalyzer.

The chain employs TRBV29-1 and TRBJ2-7, with TRBD1 perhaps the D gene, on 5 matching bases. Specimen: peripheral blood. The clonotype comes from a woman younger than 30 with stable Graves' hyperthyroidism. Some clones in this sample may be carry-over from other donors' samples. Donor details come from another sample of the same person, matched by shared clones. The CDR3 in this case is CSVETDRQTYEQYF. The DNA sequence is TGCAGCGTTGAAACCGACAGACAGACCTACGAGCAGTACTTC.